This TCR beta chain is from a study of radiotherapy plus CTLA-4 blockade in lung cancer. In the study overall: Among all patients, 18% showed objective responses, while about 31% had disease control.

Study outcomes and limitations: In blood, after radiotherapy plus ipilimumab, tumor-derived TCR clones expanded. Interferon-beta, together with early blood T cell clone dynamics, reportedly best predicted response.

V was clipped by 7 bases and J by 4 bases; unmatched bases: 6. This CDR3 is 13 amino acids long. In germline, CDR1 is SGHRS, CDR2 YFSETQ. TCRdb's table, derived via immunoSEQ multiplex PCR, lists solely in-frame clones and lacks some. The sample has over 80,000 clones; less than 90% are singletons. Concerning this clone: Its antigen is not known.

The chain carries TRBV5-1 and TRBJ2-7, with TRBD2 matching over 9 bases. Sequenced material: peripheral blood, taken from a patient treated with radiotherapy plus ipilimumab. This receptor was taken from a human donor with non-small cell lung cancer who had stable disease on radiotherapy plus ipilimumab. The chain's CDR3 is CASGGGRAYEQYF. CDR3 in DNA: TGCGCCAGCGGTGGCGGGAGGGCTTACGAGCAGTACTTC.